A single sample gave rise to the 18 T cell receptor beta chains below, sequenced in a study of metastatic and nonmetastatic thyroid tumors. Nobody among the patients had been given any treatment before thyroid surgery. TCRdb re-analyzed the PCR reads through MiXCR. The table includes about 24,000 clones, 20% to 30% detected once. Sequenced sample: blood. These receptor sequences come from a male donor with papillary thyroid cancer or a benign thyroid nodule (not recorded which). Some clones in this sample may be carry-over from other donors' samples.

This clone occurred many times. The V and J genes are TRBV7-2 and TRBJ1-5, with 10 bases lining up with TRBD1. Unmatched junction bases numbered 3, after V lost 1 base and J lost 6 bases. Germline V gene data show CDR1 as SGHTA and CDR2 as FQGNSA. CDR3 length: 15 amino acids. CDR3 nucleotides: TGTGCCAGCAGCTTAGAAGGGACAGGGGCTCAGCCCCAGCATTTT. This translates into CASSLEGTGAQPQHF.

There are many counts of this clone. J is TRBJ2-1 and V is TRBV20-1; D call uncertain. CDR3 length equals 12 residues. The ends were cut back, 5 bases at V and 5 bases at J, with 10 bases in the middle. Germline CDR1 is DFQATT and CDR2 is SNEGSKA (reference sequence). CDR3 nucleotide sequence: TGCAGTGCTGACGCCGTTCACAATGAGCAGTTCTTC. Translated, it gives CSADAVHNEQFF.

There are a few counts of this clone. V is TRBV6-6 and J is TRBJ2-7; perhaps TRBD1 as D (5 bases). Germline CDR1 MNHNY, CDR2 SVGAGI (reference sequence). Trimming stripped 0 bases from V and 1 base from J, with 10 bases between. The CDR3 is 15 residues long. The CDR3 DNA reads TGTGCCAGCAGTTACTCGAATGGGGCATCCTACGAGCAGTACTTC. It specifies CASSYSNGASYEQYF.

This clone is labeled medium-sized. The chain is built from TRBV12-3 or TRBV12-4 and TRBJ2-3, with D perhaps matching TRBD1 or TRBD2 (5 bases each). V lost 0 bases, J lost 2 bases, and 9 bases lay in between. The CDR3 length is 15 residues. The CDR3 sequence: CASSLAGRLTDTQYF. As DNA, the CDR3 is TGTGCCAGCAGTTTAGCGGGACGCCTCACAGATACGCAGTATTTT.

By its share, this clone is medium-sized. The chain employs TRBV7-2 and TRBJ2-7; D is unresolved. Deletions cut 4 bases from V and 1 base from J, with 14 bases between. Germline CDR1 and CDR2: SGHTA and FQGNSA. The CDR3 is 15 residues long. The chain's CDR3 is CASSSFPRASYEQYF. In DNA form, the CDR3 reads TGTGCCAGCAGCTCCTTTCCCCGGGCGTCCTACGAGCAGTACTTC.

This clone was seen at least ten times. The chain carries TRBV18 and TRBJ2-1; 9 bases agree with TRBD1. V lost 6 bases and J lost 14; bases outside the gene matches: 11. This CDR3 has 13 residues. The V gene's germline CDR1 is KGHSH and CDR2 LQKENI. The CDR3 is CASSQGTGSREFF. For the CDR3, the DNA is TGTGCCAGCTCCCAAGGGACAGGGTCTAGGGAGTTCTTC.

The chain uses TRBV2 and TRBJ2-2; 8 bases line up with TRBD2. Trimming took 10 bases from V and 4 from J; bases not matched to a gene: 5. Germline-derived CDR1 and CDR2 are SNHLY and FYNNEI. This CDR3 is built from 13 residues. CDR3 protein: CATRAGGTGELFF. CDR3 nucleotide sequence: TGTGCCACCCGGGCGGGGGGCACCGGGGAGCTGTTTTTT.

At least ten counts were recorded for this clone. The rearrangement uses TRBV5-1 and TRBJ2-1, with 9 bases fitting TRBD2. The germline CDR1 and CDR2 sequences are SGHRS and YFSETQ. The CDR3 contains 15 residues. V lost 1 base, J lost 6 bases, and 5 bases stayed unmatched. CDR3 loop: CASSLSGTSPNEQFF. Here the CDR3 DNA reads TGCGCCAGCAGCTTGTCCGGGACTAGCCCCAATGAGCAGTTCTTC.

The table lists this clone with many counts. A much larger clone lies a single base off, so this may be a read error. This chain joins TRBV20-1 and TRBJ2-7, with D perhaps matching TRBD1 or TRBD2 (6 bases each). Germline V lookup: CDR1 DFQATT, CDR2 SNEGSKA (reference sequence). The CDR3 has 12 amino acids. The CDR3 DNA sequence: TGCATCCTAGGGACTCAGGGGTACGAGCAGTACTTC. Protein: CILGTQGYEQYF.

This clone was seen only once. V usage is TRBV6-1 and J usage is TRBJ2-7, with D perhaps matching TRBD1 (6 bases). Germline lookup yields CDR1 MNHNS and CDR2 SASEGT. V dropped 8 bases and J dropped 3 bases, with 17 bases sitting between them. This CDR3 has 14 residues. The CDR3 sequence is CASLDPGHRYEQYF. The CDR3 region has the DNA TGTGCCAGCTTGGACCCGGGACACCGCTACGAGCAGTACTTC.

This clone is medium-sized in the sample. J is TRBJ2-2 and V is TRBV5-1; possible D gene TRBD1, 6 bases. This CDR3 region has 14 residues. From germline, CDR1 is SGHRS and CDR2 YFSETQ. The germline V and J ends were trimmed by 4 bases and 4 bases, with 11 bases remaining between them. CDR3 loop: CASSQGQITGELFF. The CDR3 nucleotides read TGCGCCAGCAGCCAAGGACAGATCACCGGGGAGCTGTTTTTT.

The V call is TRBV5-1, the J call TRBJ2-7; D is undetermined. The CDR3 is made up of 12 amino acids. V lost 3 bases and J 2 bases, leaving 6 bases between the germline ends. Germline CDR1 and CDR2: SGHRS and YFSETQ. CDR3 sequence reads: CASSSETYEQYF. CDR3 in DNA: TGCGCCAGCAGCTCCGAGACCTACGAGCAGTACTTC.

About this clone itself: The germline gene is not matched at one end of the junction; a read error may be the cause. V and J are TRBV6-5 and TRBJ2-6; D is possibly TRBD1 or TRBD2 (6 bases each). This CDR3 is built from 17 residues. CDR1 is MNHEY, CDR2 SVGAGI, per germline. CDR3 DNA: TGTGCCAGCAGTTGGGCGGTGTCCAGCTCGGGGGCCAACTTCCTGACTTTC. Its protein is CASSWAVSSSGANFLTF.

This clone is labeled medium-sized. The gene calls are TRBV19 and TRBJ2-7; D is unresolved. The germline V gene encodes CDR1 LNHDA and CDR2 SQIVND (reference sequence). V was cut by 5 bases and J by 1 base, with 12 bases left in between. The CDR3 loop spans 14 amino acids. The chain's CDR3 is CASSQQHSSYEQYF. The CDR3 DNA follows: TGTGCCAGTAGTCAACAGCATAGTTCCTACGAGCAGTACTTC.

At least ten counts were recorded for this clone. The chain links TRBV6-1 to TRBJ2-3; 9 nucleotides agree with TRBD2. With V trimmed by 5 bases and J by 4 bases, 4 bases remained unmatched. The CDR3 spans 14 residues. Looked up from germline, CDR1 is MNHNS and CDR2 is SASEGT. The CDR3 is CASSFSGRPDTQYF. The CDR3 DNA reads TGTGCCAGCAGTTTCAGCGGGAGGCCAGATACGCAGTATTTT.

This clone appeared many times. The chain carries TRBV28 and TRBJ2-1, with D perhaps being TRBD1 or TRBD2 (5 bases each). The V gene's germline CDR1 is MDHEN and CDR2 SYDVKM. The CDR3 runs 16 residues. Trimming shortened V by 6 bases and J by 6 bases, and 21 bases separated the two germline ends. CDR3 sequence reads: CASRRNPGLWGNEQFF. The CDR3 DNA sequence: TGTGCCAGCAGGCGTAACCCGGGGCTTTGGGGCAATGAGCAGTTCTTC.

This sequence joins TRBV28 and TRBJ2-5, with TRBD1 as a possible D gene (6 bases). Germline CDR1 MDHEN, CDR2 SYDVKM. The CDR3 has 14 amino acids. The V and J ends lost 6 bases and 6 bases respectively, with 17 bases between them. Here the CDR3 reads CASSSGLTGKTQYF. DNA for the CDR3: TGTGCCAGCAGCTCCGGGTTGACAGGAAAGACCCAGTACTTC.

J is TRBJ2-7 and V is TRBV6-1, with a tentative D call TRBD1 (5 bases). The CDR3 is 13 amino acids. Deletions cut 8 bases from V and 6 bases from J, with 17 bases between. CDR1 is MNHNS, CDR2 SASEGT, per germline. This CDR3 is CASRLDMAGEQYF. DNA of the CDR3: TGTGCCAGCCGCCTGGACATGGCCGGCGAGCAGTACTTC.